This T cell receptor beta chain was captured by sequencing in a study of blood T cells in healthy people across ages. Unmatched junction bases numbered 15, after V lost 1 base and J lost 4 bases. CDR1 and CDR2 from the germline V gene are SQVTM and ANQGSEA. The CDR3 extends over 17 amino acids. It was with a sample-barcoded 5' primer and a J-beta primer mix that a second PCR of roughly 7 to 11 cycles was run. TCRdb re-called the 5' RACE reads through MiXCR, storing one row per CDR3 protein. The table records around 990,000 distinct CDR3 sequences, approximately 25% of them present only once. This sample was shared with a second study, whose subject was T cells of mothers and their children.

This clonotype was obtained from a girl aged 2 to 9 in good health. Sequences were obtained from blood. This chain links TRBV29-1 with TRBJ2-5; 7 bases are a match to TRBD2. The CDR3 DNA reads TGCAGCGTTGAAGGAATGGGGAGGGAGTTCCCATCAGAGACCCAGTACTTC. Translated: CSVEGMGREFPSETQYF.